The clone carrying this TCR beta chain was seen at least ten times. Its antigen is undetermined. The data stem from a study of CD8 T cells in ankylosing spondylitis. Study-level findings and limits: Clones linked to disease were reported to show significant enrichment in matched ankylosing spondylitis synovial fluid.

Trimming cost V 3 bases and J 0 bases; bases outside gene matches: 3. The CDR3 length is 15 residues. Germline CDR1 is DFQATT and CDR2 is SNEGSKA (reference sequence). TCRdb reprocessed the 5' RACE reads with MiXCR, giving one entry per CDR3 protein. The table records fewer than 130,000 distinct CDR3 sequences, more than 20% of them present only once. The origin of this receptor is a male donor with ankylosing spondylitis. Sequencing input: synovial fluid, either unsorted or a sorted T cell fraction (not recorded which). The gene calls are TRBV20-1 and TRBJ2-3; 10 nucleotides line up with TRBD2. CDR3 in DNA: TGCAGTGCTAGCGGAGCGGGAGGGAGCACAGATACGCAGTATTTT. Translation gives CSASGAGGSTDTQYF.